This TCR beta chain was identified during a study of OX40 agonist ivuxolimab in advanced cancers. Background on the study: Patient treatment consisted of intravenous ivuxolimab administration every 2 weeks at 0.01 to 10 mg/kg. Patients were roughly 83% male with ages about 20 to 79, mean about 54.

Sequenced by immunoSEQ multiplex PCR; TCRdb stores in-frame clones only, minus some. The data contain over 85,000 clones, roughly 90% of them seen just once; the ten biggest clones take up about 0.31%. Study conclusions and caveats: Circulating CD4+ and CD8+ T cells showed clonal expansion by week 6 at 0.1 to 3.0 mg/kg.

Germline-derived CDR1 and CDR2 are SNHLY and FYNNEI. The ends lost 10 bases at V and 7 bases at J; junction bases unmatched: 10. The CDR3 covers 14 residues. Notes on this clone: Its antigen remains unknown.

The chain recombines TRBV2 with TRBJ2-1; 10 nucleotides align to TRBD2. This specimen was CD4+ or CD8+ T cells sorted from blood, taken in a trial of the OX40 agonist ivuxolimab. This clonotype originated in an adult with an advanced solid tumor such as melanoma, head and neck, liver or kidney cancer. The CDR3, as DNA: TGTGCCAACCGCAGGGCTAGCGGGAGTAATGAGCAGTTCTTC. This translates into CANRRASGSNEQFF.